This TCR beta chain came from a study of graft-versus-host responses after intestinal transplantation. Study-level findings and limits: Early post-transplant declines in HvG were associated with peak levels of circulating GvH clones.

Clones were sequenced by immunoSEQ multiplex PCR, and TCRdb holds only the in-frame ones, with some missing. The table lists about 93,000 clones, over 80% of them singletons. Concerning this clone itself: Its antigen is still unknown.

The specimen comprised unstimulated CD8+ T cells sorted from spleen or lymph node cells, sampled before intestinal transplant. This receptor was taken from a human donor who received an intestinal transplant.

The CDR3 loop reads CASRLKQGDTGELFF. CDR3 coding DNA: TGTGCCAGCAGACTTAAACAGGGGGACACCGGGGAGCTGTTTTTT. V usage is TRBV6-1 and J usage is TRBJ2-2, with 8 bases identical to TRBD1. Germline trimming cut 6 bases from V and 3 bases from J; bases unmatched to any gene: 6. Germline V gene sequence: CDR1 MNHNS, CDR2 SASEGT. The CDR3 loop spans 15 amino acids.